The 29 T cell receptor beta chains below all came from one sample that was sequenced in a study of blood T cells in healthy people across ages. A sample-barcoded 5' primer and a J-beta primer mix were used in a second PCR of roughly 7 to 11 cycles. TCRdb ran MiXCR on the 5' RACE reads and lists one entry per CDR3 protein. The repertoire has over 500,000 distinct CDR3 sequences, under 65% of them found once; the top ten carry roughly 14%. Source material: blood. The receptors shown here come from an elderly woman in good health.

This sequence joins TRBV7-2 and TRBJ2-7; 8 bases map to TRBD2. Trimming cost V 5 bases and J 3 bases; bases outside gene matches: 6. CDR1 is SGHTA, CDR2 FQGNSA, per germline. The CDR3 runs to 14 residues. CDR3 region: CASSVASGSYEQYF. CDR3 in DNA: TGTGCCAGCAGCGTGGCGAGCGGGAGCTACGAGCAGTACTTC.

The chain combines TRBV7-9 with TRBJ1-6; possible D gene TRBD1, 6 bases. Trimming shortened V by 5 bases and J by 7 bases, and 15 bases separated the two germline ends. The CDR3 totals 15 residues. Germline V gene sequence: CDR1 SEHNR, CDR2 FQNEAQ (reference sequence). The CDR3 region has the DNA TGTGCCAGCAGCCCCCCCGGACAGCGGAATTCACCCCTCCACTTT. It is translated as CASSPPGQRNSPLHF.

This clonotype showed up many times. The chain has TRBV18 and TRBJ2-7, with no clear D. This CDR3 spans 11 amino acids. The germline V gene has CDR1 KGHSH and CDR2 LQKENI. Deletions cut 3 bases from V and 7 bases from J, with 7 bases between. The CDR3 DNA sequence: TGTGCCAGCTCACCGGCAGGAGAGCAGTACTTC. Amino acid sequence: CASSPAGEQYF.

The chain uses TRBV3-1 and TRBJ2-1; D remains ambiguous. V was cut by 1 base and J by 2 bases, with 6 bases left in between. Germline lookup yields CDR1 LGHDT and CDR2 YNNKEL (reference sequence). This CDR3 is built from 14 residues. The CDR3 is CASSQGFPYNEQFF. In DNA, the CDR3 is TGTGCCAGCAGCCAAGGATTCCCCTACAATGAGCAGTTCTTC.

This clonotype was detected ten times or more. The chain combines TRBV9 with TRBJ1-2; 7 bases align to TRBD1. Germline assignment: CDR1 SGDLS and CDR2 YYNGEE. J lost 3 bases, V lost 3 bases, and 14 bases had no gene match. The CDR3 consists of 17 residues. The CDR3 loop reads CASSAGRQGLFYYGYTF. The DNA of the CDR3 is TGTGCCAGCAGCGCCGGAAGACAGGGACTTTTCTACTATGGCTACACCTTC.

The chain couples TRBV23-1 to TRBJ2-7; TRBD2 aligns across 8 bases. TRBV23-1 is assigned to the ORF class and has an uncertain function. The CDR3 totals 16 residues. With V trimmed by 5 bases and J by 1 base, 10 bases remained unmatched. This CDR3 is CASSETLAGSSYEQYF. The CDR3 bases are TGCGCCAGCAGTGAAACCTTAGCGGGGAGTTCCTACGAGCAGTACTTC.

Of note for this clonotype: A much larger clone differs from this one at a single base, so this may be a read error. The chain links TRBV10-3 to TRBJ2-1; 15 bases map to TRBD2. The tail of the sequence fits TRBJ2-7 better, so the J call may be wrong. The CDR3 is 17 residues long. The germline V gene encodes CDR1 ENHRY and CDR2 SYGVKD. The CDR3 sequence is CAITGTSGGSSYNEQYF. For the CDR3, the DNA is TGTGCCATCACCGGGACTAGCGGGGGGAGCTCCTACAATGAGCAGTACTTC.

This chain connects TRBV6-5 to TRBJ2-1, with D possibly being TRBD2 (5 bases). Germline V lookup: CDR1 MNHEY, CDR2 SVGAGI. CDR3 length: 15 residues. The V gene lost 5 bases and the J gene lost 7 bases, with 18 bases spanning the gap. CDR3 in amino acids: CASSLDGNFGNEQFF. CDR3 sequence (DNA): TGTGCCAGCAGTCTAGACGGGAACTTCGGAAATGAGCAGTTCTTC.

This clonotype was found a few times. The chain employs TRBV5-1 and TRBJ2-3; D is uncertain. Germline V gene lookup returns CDR1 SGHRS and CDR2 YFSETQ. The V end was cut by 3 bases, the J end by 5 bases, with 7 bases between. This CDR3 spans 12 amino acids. Here the CDR3 reads CASSSHGDTQYF. In nucleotides, the CDR3 is TGCGCCAGCAGCTCCCATGGAGATACGCAGTATTTT.

Remarks on this clonotype: A much larger clone is a single base away; this may be a read error. The chain uses TRBV5-1 and TRBJ2-5, with TRBD1 matching 9 bases. Germline V CDR1 and CDR2: SGHRS, YFSETQ. V trimming: 4 bases; J trimming: 2 bases; junction bases outside the gene matches: 9. CDR3 length: 16 amino acids. The CDR3 sequence is CASSVGTGSSQETQYF. The CDR3 DNA sequence: TGCGCCAGCAGCGTCGGGACAGGGTCATCTCAAGAGACCCAGTACTTC. Full variable domain (missing parts from reference TRBV5-1 and TRBJ2-5): KAGVTQTPRYLIKTRGQQVTLSCSPISGHRSVSWYQQTPGQGLQFLFEYFSETQRNKGNFPGRFSGRQFSNSRSEMNVSTLELGDSALYLCASSVGTGSSQETQYFGPGTRLLVL.

Of note for this clonotype: This may stem from a read error, because a much larger clone lies one nucleotide away. The V gene is TRBV12-3 or TRBV12-4, the J gene TRBJ2-7; TRBD1 might be the D (6 bases). The DNA end is more similar to TRBJ2-5, so the J call may be wrong. This CDR3 is 14 amino acids long. CDR3 sequence reads: CASSRDEQGETQYF. CDR3 DNA sequence: TGTGCCAGCAGTCGAGATGAACAGGGAGAGACCCAGTACTTC.

J is TRBJ2-7 and V is TRBV5-1, with TRBD2 as a possible D gene (6 bases). Trimming pared 3 bases from V and 0 bases from J, leaving 16 bases between. Germline V gene lookup returns CDR1 SGHRS and CDR2 YFSETQ. The CDR3 is made up of 16 amino acids. CDR3 DNA sequence: TGCGCCAGCAGCTCCGGAGGGACCCAGAGCTCCTACGAGCAGTACTTC. Translating gives CASSSGGTQSSYEQYF.

The sample holds many counts of this clonotype. The chain joins TRBV29-1 to TRBJ2-5, with TRBD2 matching over 9 bases. Near its end, the DNA agrees better with TRBJ2-7, so the J call may be wrong. Germline loops: CDR1 SQVTM, CDR2 ANQGSEA. This CDR3 is 16 amino acids long. The CDR3 protein is CSVEGLSGSGFAEQYF. CDR3 DNA: TGCAGCGTTGAGGGACTTAGCGGGAGTGGCTTTGCCGAGCAGTACTTC.

This clonotype has just a few counts. The J gene is TRBJ2-1, the V gene TRBV13; 8 nucleotides line up with TRBD2. Germline assignment: CDR1 PRHDT and CDR2 FYEKMQ (reference sequence). With V trimmed by 5 bases and J by 12 bases, 9 bases remained unmatched. This CDR3 is 13 amino acids long. Here the CDR3 reads CASSVIRLAGQFF. CDR3 nucleotide sequence: TGTGCCAGCAGCGTAATTCGGCTAGCGGGGCAGTTCTTC.

The chain has TRBV7-3 and TRBJ2-1, with a weak D call TRBD1 (5 bases). This CDR3 is 16 amino acids long. Trimming removed 0 bases from V and 3 bases from J, with 12 bases in between. Germline V gene lookup returns CDR1 SGHTA and CDR2 FQGTGA. The chain's CDR3 is CASSLTVRQGYNEQFF. The CDR3 bases are TGTGCCAGCAGCTTAACAGTACGGCAGGGCTACAATGAGCAGTTCTTC. The whole variable domain, filled in from reference TRBV7-3 and TRBJ2-1, reads GAGVSQTPSNKVTEKGKYVELRCDPISGHTALYWYRQSLGQGPEFLIYFQGTGAADDSGLPNDRFFAVRPEGSVSTLKIQRTERGDSAVYLCASSLTVRQGYNEQFFGPGTRLTVL.

There are many counts of this clonotype. The chain uses TRBV12-3 or TRBV12-4 and TRBJ1-2; D unresolved. Trimming shortened V by 1 base and J by 3 bases, and 9 bases separated the two germline ends. There are 14 residues in the CDR3. The CDR3 here is CASSLDNGHYGYTF. The CDR3 bases are TGTGCCAGCAGTTTAGATAACGGACACTATGGCTACACCTTC.

The CDR3 reads CASSFAKAGTGSYEQYF. DNA of the CDR3: TGTGCCAGCAGTTTCGCAAAGGCCGGGACAGGGAGCTACGAGCAGTACTTC. The chain employs TRBV27 and TRBJ2-7; 9 positions agree with TRBD1. The CDR3 spans 17 residues. V shed 3 bases and J 3 bases; nucleotides not matched to a gene: 12. Germline V gives CDR1 MNHEY, CDR2 SMNVEV (reference sequence).

This clonotype was seen at least ten times. This chain connects TRBV24-1 to TRBJ1-5; D gene unclear. CDR3 length: 15 residues. The germline V gene encodes CDR1 KGHDR and CDR2 SFDVKD. The V end was cut by 4 bases, the J end by 2 bases, with 11 bases between. The CDR3 nucleotides read TGTGCCACCAGTGAGTCGGGGTTTGGCAATCAGCCCCAGCATTTT. This gives the protein CATSESGFGNQPQHF.

The V gene is TRBV11-2, the J gene TRBJ2-6, with TRBD2 matching over 13 bases. This CDR3 is 18 amino acids long. Germline V gene lookup returns CDR1 SGHAT and CDR2 FQNNGV. The V segment lost 5 bases and the J segment 0 bases; nucleotides outside the gene matches: 4. The CDR3 loop reads CASSPGTSGNSGANVLTF. CDR3 DNA: TGTGCCAGCAGCCCCGGGACTAGCGGGAACTCTGGGGCCAACGTCCTGACTTTC.

The chain carries TRBV20-1 and TRBJ2-3; a possible D gene is TRBD1 (6 bases). This CDR3 region has 16 residues. Trimming stripped 2 bases from V and 2 bases from J, with 17 bases between. Germline V gene lookup returns CDR1 DFQATT and CDR2 SNEGSKA (reference sequence). CDR3 bases: TGCAGTGCTAGACCAACTAGGACAGACTCCACAGATACGCAGTATTTT. As protein: CSARPTRTDSTDTQYF.

This clonotype was seen ten or more times. The chain has TRBV20-1 and TRBJ2-5; unclear D gene. The length of the CDR3 is 11 residues. Trimming removed 0 bases from V and 5 bases from J, with 4 bases in between. CDR1 DFQATT and CDR2 SNEGSKA come from the germline V gene (reference sequence). CDR3 DNA sequence: TGCAGTGCTAGAGAATGGGAGACCCAGTACTTC. Translation gives CSAREWETQYF.

This clonotype was recorded many times. This chain joins TRBV7-2 and TRBJ2-3, with 8 bases fitting TRBD2. Germline-derived CDR1 and CDR2 are SGHTA and FQGNSA. V gave up 4 bases and J gave up 4 bases; unmatched junction bases: 16. The CDR3 totals 18 residues. The CDR3 sequence is CASSYLPGTSGVADTQYF. The DNA of the CDR3 is TGTGCCAGCAGCTACCTACCAGGGACTAGTGGGGTGGCAGATACGCAGTATTTT.

This clonotype has more than one count but fewer than ten. The genes are TRBV2 and TRBJ2-5; D is perhaps TRBD2 (6 bases). Germline loops: CDR1 SNHLY, CDR2 FYNNEI. With 1 base removed from V and 1 base from J, the gap between germline ends came to 10 bases. This CDR3 is 15 amino acids long. The CDR3 protein is CASSEGGRGQETQYF. CDR3 nucleotides: TGTGCCAGCAGTGAAGGAGGGCGGGGCCAAGAGACCCAGTACTTC.

The rearrangement uses TRBV9 and TRBJ2-7, with 12 nucleotides matching TRBD2. CDR1 is SGDLS, CDR2 YYNGEE, per germline. This CDR3 is built from 14 residues. The junction had 10 bases not matched to a gene; V was cut back by 7 bases and J by 8 bases. DNA of the CDR3: TGTGCCAGCGGCGCGGCGCTAGCGGGAGGGAAGCAGTACTTC. Translated: CASGAALAGGKQYF.

This clonotype was found many times. The rearrangement uses TRBV6-5 and TRBJ2-2; D unresolved. The germline gives CDR1 MNHEY, CDR2 SVGAGI. The V end lost 3 bases, the J end lost 6 bases, and 8 bases lay between the germline ends. The CDR3 spans 13 residues. This chain's CDR3 is CASSYGPAGELFF. The CDR3 coding sequence is TGTGCCAGCAGTTATGGGCCGGCCGGGGAGCTGTTTTTT.

This chain joins TRBV5-1 and TRBJ2-5; a weak D match, TRBD1 (7 bases). The length of the CDR3 is 17 residues. The V gene's germline CDR1 is SGHRS and CDR2 YFSETQ. The V end lost 4 bases, the J end lost 4 bases, and 23 bases lay between the germline ends. CDR3 sequence: CASSPQLRDSGRETQYF. CDR3 sequence (DNA): TGCGCCAGCAGCCCGCAATTGCGGGACAGTGGTCGAGAGACCCAGTACTTC.

A remark on this clonotype: Being one base from a much bigger clone, this may be a read error. In nucleotides, the CDR3 is TGTGCCAGCAGCGTGCGACTAGCGGGAGAAGGGGATGGGCAGTTCTTC. Translation gives CASSVRLAGEGDGQFF. The chain combines TRBV9 with TRBJ2-1; 12 nucleotides agree with TRBD2. This CDR3 is built from 16 residues. V was clipped by 2 bases and J by 12 bases; unmatched bases: 12. Per germline, CDR1 SGDLS and CDR2 YYNGEE.

This clonotype has a handful of counts. The V call is TRBV9, the J call TRBJ2-5; possibly TRBD2 for D (5 bases). V lost 6 bases to trimming and J lost 6 bases, with 15 bases between them. This CDR3 has 13 amino acids. CDR1 and CDR2 (germline): SGDLS, YYNGEE. CDR3 DNA sequence: TGTGCCAGCATACCCGGGGAAGGCCAGACCCAGTACTTC. Translation gives CASIPGEGQTQYF.

The table lists this clonotype with many counts. The V call is TRBV7-2, the J call TRBJ2-3; 8 nucleotides agree with TRBD1. V dropped 8 bases and J dropped 3; count of bases not matched to a gene: 7. The V gene's germline CDR1 is SGHTA and CDR2 FQGNSA. This CDR3 contains 14 residues. The DNA of the CDR3 is TGTGCCAGCCTTTATACAGGGGGGACAGATACGCAGTATTTT. Translation: CASLYTGGTDTQYF.